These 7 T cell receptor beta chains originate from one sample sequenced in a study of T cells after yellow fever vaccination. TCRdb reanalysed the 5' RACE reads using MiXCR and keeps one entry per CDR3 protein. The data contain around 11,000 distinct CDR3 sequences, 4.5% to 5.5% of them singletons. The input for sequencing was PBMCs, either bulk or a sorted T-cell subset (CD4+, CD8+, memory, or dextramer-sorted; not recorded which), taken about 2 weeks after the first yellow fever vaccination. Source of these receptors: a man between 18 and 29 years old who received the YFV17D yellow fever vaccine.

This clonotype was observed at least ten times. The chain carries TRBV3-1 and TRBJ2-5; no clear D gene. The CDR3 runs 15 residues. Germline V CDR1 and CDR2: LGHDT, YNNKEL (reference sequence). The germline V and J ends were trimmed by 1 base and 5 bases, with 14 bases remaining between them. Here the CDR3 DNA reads TGTGCCAGCAGCCAAGGAGAGGTAGCCGTCGAGACCCAGTACTTC. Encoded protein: CASSQGEVAVETQYF.

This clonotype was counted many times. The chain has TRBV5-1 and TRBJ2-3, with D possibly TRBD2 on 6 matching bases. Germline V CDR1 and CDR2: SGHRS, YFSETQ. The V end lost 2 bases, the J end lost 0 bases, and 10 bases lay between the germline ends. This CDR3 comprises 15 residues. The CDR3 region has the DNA TGCGCCAGCAGCTTCGGGGGTATCAGCACAGATACGCAGTATTTT. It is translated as CASSFGGISTDTQYF.

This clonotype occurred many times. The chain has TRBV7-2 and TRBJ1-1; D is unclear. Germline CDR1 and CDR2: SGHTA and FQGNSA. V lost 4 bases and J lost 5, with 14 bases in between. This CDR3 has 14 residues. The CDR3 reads CASSSLGGGTEAFF. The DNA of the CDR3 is TGTGCCAGCAGCTCCCTGGGAGGAGGGACTGAAGCTTTCTTT.

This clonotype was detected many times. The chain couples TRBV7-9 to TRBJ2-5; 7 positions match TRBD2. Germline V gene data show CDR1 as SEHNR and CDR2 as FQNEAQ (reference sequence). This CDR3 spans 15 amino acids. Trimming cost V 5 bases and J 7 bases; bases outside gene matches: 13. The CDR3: CASSPGLFDSATQYF. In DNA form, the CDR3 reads TGTGCCAGCAGCCCGGGACTATTTGATTCGGCGACCCAGTACTTC.

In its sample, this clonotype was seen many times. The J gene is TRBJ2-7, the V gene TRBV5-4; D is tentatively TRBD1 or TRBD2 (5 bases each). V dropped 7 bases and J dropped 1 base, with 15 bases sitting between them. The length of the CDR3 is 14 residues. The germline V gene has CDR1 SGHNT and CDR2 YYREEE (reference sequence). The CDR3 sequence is CASQSRDGSYEQYF. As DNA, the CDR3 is TGTGCCAGCCAATCCCGGGACGGTTCCTACGAGCAGTACTTC.

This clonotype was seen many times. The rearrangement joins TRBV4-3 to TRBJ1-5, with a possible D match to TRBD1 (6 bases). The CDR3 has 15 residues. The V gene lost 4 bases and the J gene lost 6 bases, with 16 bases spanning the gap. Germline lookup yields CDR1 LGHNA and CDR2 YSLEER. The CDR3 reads CASSRNVQGSQPQHF. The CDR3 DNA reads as TGCGCCAGCAGCCGCAATGTGCAGGGGAGTCAGCCCCAGCATTTT.

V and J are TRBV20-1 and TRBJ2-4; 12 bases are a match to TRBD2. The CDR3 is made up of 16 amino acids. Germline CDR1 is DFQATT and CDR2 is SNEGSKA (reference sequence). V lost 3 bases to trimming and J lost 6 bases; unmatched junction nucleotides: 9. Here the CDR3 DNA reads TGCAGTGCTAGCTCTAGCGGGGGGGCTCTGGGAAACATTCAGTACTTC. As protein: CSASSSGGALGNIQYF.